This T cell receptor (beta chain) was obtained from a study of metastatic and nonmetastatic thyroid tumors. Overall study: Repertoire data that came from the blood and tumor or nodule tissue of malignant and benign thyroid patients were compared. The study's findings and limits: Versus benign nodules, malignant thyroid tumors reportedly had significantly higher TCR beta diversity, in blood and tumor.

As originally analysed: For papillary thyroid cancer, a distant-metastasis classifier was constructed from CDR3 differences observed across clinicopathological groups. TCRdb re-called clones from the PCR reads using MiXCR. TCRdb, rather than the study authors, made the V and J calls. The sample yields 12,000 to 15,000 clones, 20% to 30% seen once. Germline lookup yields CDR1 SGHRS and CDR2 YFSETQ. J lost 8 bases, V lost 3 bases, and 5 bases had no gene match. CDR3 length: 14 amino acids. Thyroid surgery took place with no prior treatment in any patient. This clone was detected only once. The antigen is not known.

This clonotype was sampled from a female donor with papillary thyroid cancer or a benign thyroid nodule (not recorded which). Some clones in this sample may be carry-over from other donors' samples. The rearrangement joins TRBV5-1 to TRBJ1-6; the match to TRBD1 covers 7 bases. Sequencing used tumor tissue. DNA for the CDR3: TGCGCCAGCAGCTCGACAGGGAACGATTCACCCCTCCACTTT. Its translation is CASSSTGNDSPLHF. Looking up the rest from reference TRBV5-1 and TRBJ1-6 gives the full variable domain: KAGVTQTPRYLIKTRGQQVTLSCSPISGHRSVSWYQQTPGQGLQFLFEYFSETQRNKGNFPGRFSGRQFSNSRSEMNVSTLELGDSALYLCASSSTGNDSPLHFGNGTRLTVT.